This TCR beta chain appears in the sequencing data of a study of T cell responses to AZD1222 COVID-19 vaccine. TCRdb's copy holds only in-frame clones and misses some; the assay was immunoSEQ multiplex PCR. Among about 75,000 clones listed, 70% to 90% were seen once. Regarding the study as a whole: The donor cohort was predominantly white British with a female majority, and clonal diversity may have been underestimated. Per reports, nearly half of all spike-specific TCRs target regions that are unmutated in variants. Repertoire collection took place solely once the T cell response had peaked. Baseline serology detected seropositivity in only six AZD1222 recipients.

With respect to this clone: Its antigen is not known.

The V gene lost 6 bases and the J gene lost 3 bases, with 11 bases spanning the gap. Per germline, CDR1 MNHEY and CDR2 SVGAGI. This CDR3 spans 14 amino acids. The sequence was collected from an adult who received the MenACWY meningococcal vaccine as a control. The J gene is TRBJ1-4, the V gene TRBV6-5; D perhaps matches TRBD1 (5 bases). The input for sequencing was peripheral blood, taken 28 days after the second dose of the MenACWY control vaccine. The CDR3 region has the DNA TGTGCCAGCAGGGGGCAGCTGGCTAATGAAAAACTGTTTTTT. It translates to CASRGQLANEKLFF.